This TCR beta chain was profiled in a study of cytomegalovirus exposure and HLA in healthy donors. On the study more broadly: The roughly 120 validation repertoires, a later analysis reported, used the same platform as the 666 repertoires from the first cohort. Findings and limits, study-wide: Clusters of TCRs from the first cohort tended to co-occur in the 130 or so validation repertoires (as a later analysis found). Most sequenced TCRs were rare (though some public TCRs occurred in many donors). Researchers counted 150 to 200 TCR beta chains as cytomegalovirus-associated.

Data came from immunoSEQ multiplex PCR; TCRdb stores just in-frame clones and leaves some out. The sample consists of 100,000 to 150,000 clones, around 95% of them appearing once. Turning to this clone: What it binds is not known.

J lost 1 base, V lost 4 bases, and 7 bases had no gene match. Germline CDR1 reads SGDLS; CDR2 reads YYNGEE. CDR3 size: 17 residues. The genes are TRBV9 and TRBJ2-3, with 12 bases that match TRBD2. Source material: PBMCs. This TCR was sampled from a man between 18 and 35 years old in good health and CMV-seronegative. CDR3 amino acids: CASSPRLAGVGTDTQYF. Written as DNA, the CDR3 is TGTGCCAGCAGCCCGCGACTAGCGGGAGTGGGCACAGATACGCAGTATTTT.